This T cell receptor (beta chain) was recorded in a study of blood T cells in healthy people across ages. The study's findings and limits: Naive T cell percentage showed a strong correlation with TCR beta diversity. Comparison with aged donors showed that long-lived donors had more naive CD4+ cells and higher diversity. One million T cells yielded diversity estimates that were considered underestimates.

For the second PCR, which ran for 7 to 11 cycles, a sample-barcoded 5' primer and a J-beta primer mix were used. MiXCR, run by TCRdb on the 5' RACE reads, gives a single entry per CDR3 protein. Here the sample spans hundreds of thousands of distinct CDR3 sequences, about 45% being singletons. Details on this clonotype: Its matching antigen is unknown.

V was trimmed by 2 bases and J by 9 bases, leaving 12 bases between them. The V gene's germline CDR1 is SGHRS and CDR2 YFSETQ. This CDR3 is 13 amino acids long. The receptor was derived from an elderly man in good health. The rearrangement links TRBV5-1 to TRBJ2-1, with unresolved D. Sequenced: blood. The CDR3 region is CASSFGYPSEQFF. The CDR3 DNA sequence: TGCGCCAGCAGCTTCGGCTACCCCAGTGAGCAGTTCTTC.